This T cell receptor (beta chain) emerged from a study of cytomegalovirus exposure and HLA in healthy donors. Overall study: A preliminary data release comprised around 85 million unique TCRs obtained from HLA-typed donors.

The PCR contained 60 Vbeta and 13 Jbeta primers. Clones were sequenced by immunoSEQ multiplex PCR, and TCRdb holds only the in-frame ones, with some missing. The sample yields around 130,000 clones, 70% to 75% seen once. Trimming took 4 bases from V and 6 from J; bases not matched to a gene: 5. This CDR3 has 15 amino acids. Looked up from germline, CDR1 is MNHEY and CDR2 is SMNVEV (reference sequence). This clonotype was obtained from a woman aged 40 to 50 in good health and CMV-seropositive. The V gene is TRBV27, the J gene TRBJ1-6; 8 bases are shared with TRBD1. The sequencing input was PBMCs. The CDR3 region has the DNA TGTGCCAGCAGTTCGGACAGGGACGTTAATTCACCCCTCCACTTT. This sequence encodes CASSSDRDVNSPLHF.